This TCR beta chain was profiled in a study of radiation and T cells in renal cell carcinoma. General study findings and limits: In blood, top tumor clones expanded by 2 weeks, shrinking by 4. Compared with controls, irradiated tumors showed greater TCR clonality.

As for this clone: Its antigen is unidentified.

Clones were read by immunoSEQ multiplex PCR, and TCRdb kept only the in-frame ones, dropping some. The profile shows more than 15,000 clones, about 56% of them singletons. As to treatment: 15 Gy SBRT to primary tumor, nephrectomy 4 weeks later. Nephrectomy followed 15 Gy stereotactic body radiation by 4 weeks. This renal cell carcinoma was of the clear cell type. This CDR3 comprises 11 residues. V was pared by 6 bases and J by 5 bases, with 8 bases between. Germline V gene data show CDR1 as MNHNY and CDR2 as SVGAGI (reference sequence). This TCR derives from a man aged 50 to 59 with renal cell carcinoma. The sequenced sample was tumor tissue, obtained from a patient whose treatment included radiotherapy and nephrectomy. V is TRBV6-6 and J is TRBJ2-7; perhaps TRBD1 as D (5 bases). Written as DNA, the CDR3 is TGTGCCAGCAGGTTACAGGACGAGCAGTACTTC. Translating it yields CASRLQDEQYF.